The clone carrying this TCR beta chain was observed a few times. The target antigen is unknown. Reverse transcription of all isolated RNA meant that expressed TCRB transcripts were sequenced. Sequencing used immunoSEQ multiplex PCR; TCRdb keeps in-frame clones, though not all of them. The sample includes some 330,000 clones, 10% to 15% of them seen just once. The sample belongs to a study of beta chain features in type 1 diabetes. Study-wide results and limits: Shortening of TCRB CDR3s, moderate but significant, appeared in all four CD4+ subsets of Type 1 diabetes patients. Lower insertion and higher deletion counts appeared at VDJ junctions in type 1 diabetes patients.

The CDR3 loop spans 15 amino acids. V was shortened by 2 bases and J by 6 bases, with 17 bases between the two germline ends. Germline CDR1 and CDR2: SGHTA and FQGNSA. In total, each donor contributed a single heparinised blood draw that averaged roughly 110 mL. Sorting produced populations that all topped 98% purity. Sample: naive CD4+ T cells from blood. The chain joins TRBV7-2 to TRBJ2-7, with D perhaps matching TRBD1 (6 bases). The sequence came from a woman between 18 and 30 years old with type 1 diabetes. The CDR3 DNA reads TGTGCCAGCAGCTTATATGGGACACTCAAGGGCGAGCAGTACTTC. The encoded protein is CASSLYGTLKGEQYF.